The source of this T cell receptor (beta chain) is a study of metastatic and nonmetastatic thyroid tumors. Whole-study context: Malignant thyroid and benign thyroid patients provided blood and tumor or nodule tissue whose repertoires were compared.

Germline CDR1 reads MNHEY; CDR2 reads SVGAGI. Between the trimmed V and J ends, which lost 2 bases and 4 bases, there was a span of 15 bases. This CDR3 comprises 17 residues. Thyroid surgery had not been preceded by any treatment in any patient. Authors' data handling: Differences in CDR3 between clinicopathological groups were drawn on to build a classifier intended to discriminate distant-metastatic papillary thyroid cancer patients. With MiXCR, TCRdb called clones anew from the PCR reads. These V and J calls originate from TCRdb's pipeline instead of the authors' own analysis. The sample lists 30,000 to 35,000 clones, roughly 20% occurring once. Study results and caveats: In both blood and tumor samples, TCR beta diversity was reported significantly higher for malignant than benign nodules.

This clone has a count of ten or more. Its target is not known. Sequenced sample: tumor tissue. The rearrangement links TRBV6-5 to TRBJ2-6; D is perhaps TRBD1 (6 bases). This clonotype originated in a male donor with papillary thyroid cancer or a benign thyroid nodule (not recorded which). Some clones in this sample may be carry-over from other donors' samples. The DNA for the CDR3 is TGTGCCAGCAGTTACGGGGGCATTTATCCCGGGGCCAACGTCCTGACTTTC. This codes for CASSYGGIYPGANVLTF.